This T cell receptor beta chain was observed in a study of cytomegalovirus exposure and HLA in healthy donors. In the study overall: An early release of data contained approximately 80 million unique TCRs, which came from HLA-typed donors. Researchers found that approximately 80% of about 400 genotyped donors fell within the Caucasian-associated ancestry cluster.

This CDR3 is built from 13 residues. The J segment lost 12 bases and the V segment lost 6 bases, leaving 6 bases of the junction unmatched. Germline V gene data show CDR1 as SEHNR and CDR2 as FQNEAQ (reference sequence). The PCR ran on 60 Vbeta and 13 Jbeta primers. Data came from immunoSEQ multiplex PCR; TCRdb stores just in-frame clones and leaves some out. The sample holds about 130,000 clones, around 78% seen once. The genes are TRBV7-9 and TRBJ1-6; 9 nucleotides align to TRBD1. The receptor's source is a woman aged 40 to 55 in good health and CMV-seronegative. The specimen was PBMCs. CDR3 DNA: TGTGCCAGCAGACTTGGGACAGGGAGACCCCTCCACTTT. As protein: CASRLGTGRPLHF.